Listed below are T cell receptor beta chains from one sample, sequenced in a study of blood T cell repertoires in COVID-19. This table comes from immunoSEQ multiplex PCR, and its TCRdb copy is limited to in-frame clones, with some not included. The repertoire holds 100,000 or so clones, with 87% as singletons. The sample was peripheral blood. Receptor source: a man between 45 and 60 years old with active COVID-19. Both conserved end residues are part of each CDR3. The D gene is left open where the match is weak. Only some rows state a clone size, as once, few, many or a class for expanded clones.

clone size: few; D gene: TRBD1; V gene: TRBV2; CDR3 protein: CASRSTGNQPQHF
clone size: .; D gene: TRBD1; V gene: TRBV30; CDR3 protein: CAWSVKGQGGYGYTF
clone size: .; D gene: .; V gene: TRBV5-6; CDR3 protein: CASSFGTRDYNSPLHF
clone size: .; D gene: .; V gene: TRBV6-6; CDR3 protein: CASSFVQGGYGYTF
clone size: .; D gene: .; V gene: TRBV6-5; CDR3 protein: CASSTPRDTGELFF
clone size: .; D gene: .; V gene: TRBV18; CDR3 protein: CASSPPLYNEQFF
clone size: .; D gene: TRBD1; V gene: TRBV5-1; CDR3 protein: CASRSGTGVDGYTF
clone size: once; D gene: .; V gene: TRBV5-1; CDR3 protein: CASTGSAGTDTQYF
clone size: .; D gene: .; V gene: TRBV11-1; CDR3 protein: CASSLGTGNYGYTF
clone size: .; D gene: TRBD1; V gene: TRBV9; CDR3 protein: CASSGTGQGQPQHF
clone size: .; D gene: .; V gene: TRBV10-3; CDR3 protein: CAISEGRGRRNTGELFF
clone size: .; D gene: .; V gene: TRBV2; CDR3 protein: CASSEANSNQPQHF
clone size: .; D gene: TRBD2; V gene: TRBV5-8; CDR3 protein: CASSSLAGETQYF
clone size: .; D gene: .; V gene: TRBV7-9; CDR3 protein: CASSLGHYNEQFF
clone size: .; D gene: .; V gene: TRBV5-6; CDR3 protein: CASSASGYPYEQYF
clone size: once; D gene: TRBD2; V gene: TRBV2; CDR3 protein: CASSAGLAGYNEQFF
clone size: .; D gene: TRBD2; V gene: TRBV5-1; CDR3 protein: CASSSGLAGGSEQYF
clone size: once; D gene: .; V gene: TRBV5-1; CDR3 protein: CASYETTSTDTQYF
clone size: many; D gene: .; V gene: TRBV6-1; CDR3 protein: CASSEQMEKLFF
clone size: .; D gene: TRBD2; V gene: TRBV2; CDR3 protein: CASSLLAGGGELFF
clone size: few; D gene: TRBD1; V gene: TRBV12-5; CDR3 protein: CASGFPDRAARGYTF
clone size: .; D gene: TRBD1; V gene: TRBV9; CDR3 protein: CASSVEGTGVEKFF
clone size: .; D gene: .; V gene: TRBV5-1; CDR3 protein: CASSFKDMNTEAFF
clone size: .; D gene: TRBD1; V gene: TRBV6-2/TRBV6-3; CDR3 protein: CASSPLRGALDQPQHF
clone size: .; D gene: .; V gene: TRBV4-3; CDR3 protein: CASSQDLGQGRLTGELFF
clone size: .; D gene: .; V gene: TRBV5-1; CDR3 protein: CASRESGPRSYEQYF
clone size: .; D gene: .; V gene: TRBV25-1; CDR3 protein: CASSEFPQSDTQYF
clone size: .; D gene: .; V gene: TRBV2; CDR3 protein: CASSSTGTEAFF
clone size: few; D gene: .; V gene: TRBV11-2; CDR3 protein: CASSSQGGELFF
clone size: .; D gene: TRBD1; V gene: TRBV4-1; CDR3 protein: CASSHARGTGGTGKLFF
clone size: .; D gene: .; V gene: TRBV5-3; CDR3 protein: CARSAPGGYPEAFF
clone size: .; D gene: .; V gene: TRBV4-2; CDR3 protein: CASSQEILGNSPLHF
clone size: .; D gene: TRBD1; V gene: TRBV5-4; CDR3 protein: CASSLAVWGQATDTQYF
clone size: few; D gene: .; V gene: TRBV6-6; CDR3 protein: CASRSDGGSYEQYF
clone size: once; D gene: .; V gene: TRBV18; CDR3 protein: CASSPPAGLSTGELFF
clone size: .; D gene: .; V gene: TRBV6-5; CDR3 protein: CASSYNGGYTF
clone size: .; D gene: TRBD2; V gene: TRBV2; CDR3 protein: CASRLAGRKETQYF
clone size: .; D gene: .; V gene: TRBV6-1; CDR3 protein: CASSEFGGPGRSGANVLTF
clone size: .; D gene: TRBD1; V gene: TRBV7-2; CDR3 protein: CASSPGQGGYGYTF
clone size: .; D gene: .; V gene: TRBV11-2; CDR3 protein: CASSSRQLQETQYF
clone size: .; D gene: .; V gene: TRBV21-1; CDR3 protein: CASKRQEDSYNSPLHF
clone size: .; D gene: TRBD1; V gene: TRBV29-1; CDR3 protein: CSVTTGSSYNSPLHF
clone size: .; D gene: TRBD2; V gene: TRBV6-1; CDR3 protein: CASSERERGARLRYEQYF
clone size: few; D gene: TRBD1; V gene: TRBV5-1; CDR3 protein: CASSIGTATEQPQHF
clone size: once; D gene: TRBD1; V gene: TRBV10-3; CDR3 protein: CAISPGTGMNTEAFF
clone size: .; D gene: TRBD1; V gene: TRBV20-1; CDR3 protein: CSASTGDGYTF
clone size: .; D gene: .; V gene: TRBV12-3/TRBV12-4; CDR3 protein: CASSFIQGYGYTF
clone size: .; D gene: .; V gene: TRBV11-3; CDR3 protein: CASSPGRPWGPPGTDTQYF
clone size: .; D gene: TRBD1; V gene: TRBV27; CDR3 protein: CASPPGQGHLNSYEQYF
clone size: once; D gene: .; V gene: TRBV6-6; CDR3 protein: CASNNVQGYTGELFF
clone size: .; D gene: TRBD2; V gene: TRBV12-3/TRBV12-4; CDR3 protein: CASKRGETYEQYF
clone size: .; D gene: TRBD2; V gene: TRBV5-1; CDR3 protein: CASSLEGRAPNIQYF
clone size: .; D gene: .; V gene: TRBV6-5; CDR3 protein: CASSYDGDYGYTF
clone size: .; D gene: .; V gene: TRBV6-5; CDR3 protein: CASSPQRGYNSPLHF